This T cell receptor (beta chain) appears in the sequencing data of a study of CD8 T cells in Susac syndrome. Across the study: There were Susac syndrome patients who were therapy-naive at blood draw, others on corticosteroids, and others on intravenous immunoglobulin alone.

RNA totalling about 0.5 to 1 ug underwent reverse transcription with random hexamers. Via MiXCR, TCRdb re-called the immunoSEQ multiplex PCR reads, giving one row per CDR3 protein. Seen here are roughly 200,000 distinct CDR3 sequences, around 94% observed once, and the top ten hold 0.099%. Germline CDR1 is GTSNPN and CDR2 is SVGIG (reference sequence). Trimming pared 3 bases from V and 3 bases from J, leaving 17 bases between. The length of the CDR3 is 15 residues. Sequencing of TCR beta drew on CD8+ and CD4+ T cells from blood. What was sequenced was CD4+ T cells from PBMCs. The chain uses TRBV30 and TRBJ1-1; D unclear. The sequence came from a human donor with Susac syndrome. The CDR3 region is CAWSLGGARHTEAFF. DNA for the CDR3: TGTGCCTGGAGCCTCGGTGGAGCTCGGCACACTGAAGCTTTCTTT.